These T cell receptor beta chains were read from a single sample in a study of Graves' ophthalmopathy and Graves' hyperthyroidism. One entry per CDR3 protein, called by TCRdb with MiXCR from the multiplex PCR reads. Of under 350,000 distinct CDR3 sequences in the sample, around a sixth were seen once. Sequencing used peripheral blood. These receptors all come from an adult man with Graves' ophthalmopathy. The CDR3 runs from the conserved cysteine through the conserved F or W. D genes are given only for firm matches. The size entry gives once, few, many or a size class.

V	D	J	size	CDR3	DNA
TRBV28	-	TRBJ2-7	many	CASMGLGGLVEQYF	TGTGCCAGCATGGGGCTAGGGGGTCTGGTCGAGCAGTACTTC
TRBV29-1	-	TRBJ2-5	many	CSVRSGGTQYF	TGCAGCGTCCGTTCTGGAGGGACCCAGTACTTC
TRBV11-1	TRBD1	TRBJ1-2	many	CASSLAGTGFGYGYTF	TGTGCCAGCAGCTTGGCCGGGACAGGGTTTGGGTATGGCTACACCTTC
TRBV30	-	TRBJ2-2	many	CAWLNTGELFF	TGTGCCTGGTTGAACACCGGGGAGCTGTTTTTT
TRBV5-1	TRBD2	TRBJ2-2	many	CASSSRLATNTGELFF	TGCGCCAGCAGCTCCCGACTAGCTACGAACACCGGGGAGCTGTTTTTT
TRBV6-2/TRBV6-3	TRBD1	TRBJ2-7	many	CASSYLQGAGDEQYF	TGTGCCAGCAGTTACTTACAGGGGGCCGGGGACGAGCAGTACTTC
TRBV29-1	-	TRBJ1-2	many	CSVEGQLGYTF	TGCAGCGTTGAAGGACAGTTAGGCTACACCTTC
TRBV10-3	-	TRBJ2-5	many	CAISEGVQETQYF	TGTGCCATCAGTGAGGGGGTACAAGAGACCCAGTACTTC
TRBV20-1	-	TRBJ2-7	many	CSASVDSIYEQYF	TGCAGTGCTAGCGTGGACTCTATCTACGAGCAGTACTTC
TRBV27	-	TRBJ1-6	many	CASSLKGTFSVSLHF	TGTGCCAGCAGTTTAAAGGGGACCTTCTCGGTGTCCCTCCACTTT
TRBV4-1	-	TRBJ1-1	many	CASSHQGLNTEAFF	TGCGCCAGCAGCCACCAGGGATTGAACACTGAAGCTTTCTTT
TRBV12-3/TRBV12-4	-	TRBJ2-5	few	CASSLGGVGETQYF	TGTGCCAGCAGTTTAGGAGGAGTTGGAGAGACCCAGTACTTC
TRBV10-3	-	TRBJ1-2	many	CAISEAGAESSYTF	TGTGCCATCAGTGAGGCGGGGGCGGAGAGTAGCTACACCTTC